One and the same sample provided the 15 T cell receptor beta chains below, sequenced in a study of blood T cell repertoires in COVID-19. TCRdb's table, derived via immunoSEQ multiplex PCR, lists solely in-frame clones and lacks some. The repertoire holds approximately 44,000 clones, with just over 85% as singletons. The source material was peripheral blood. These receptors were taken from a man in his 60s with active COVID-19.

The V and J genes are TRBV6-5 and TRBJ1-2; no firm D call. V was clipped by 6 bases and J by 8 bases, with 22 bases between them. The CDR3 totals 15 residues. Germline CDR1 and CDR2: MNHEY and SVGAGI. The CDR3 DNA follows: TGTGCCAGCAGCCGACACCGGGAGGTCTACGGGGGCTACACCTTC. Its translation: CASSRHREVYGGYTF.

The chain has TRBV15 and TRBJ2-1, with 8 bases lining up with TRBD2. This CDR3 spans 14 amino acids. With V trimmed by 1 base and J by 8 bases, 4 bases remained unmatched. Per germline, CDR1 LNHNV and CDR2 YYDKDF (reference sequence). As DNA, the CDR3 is TGTGCCACCAGCAGAGGGCGGGGGGCCGATGAGCAGTTCTTC. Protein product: CATSRGRGADEQFF.

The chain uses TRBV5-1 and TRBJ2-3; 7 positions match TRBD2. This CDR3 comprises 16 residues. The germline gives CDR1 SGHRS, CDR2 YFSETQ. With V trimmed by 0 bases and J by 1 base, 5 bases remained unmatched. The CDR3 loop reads CASSLGGSRGTDTQYF. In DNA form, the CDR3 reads TGCGCCAGCAGCTTGGGCGGGAGTAGGGGCACAGATACGCAGTATTTT. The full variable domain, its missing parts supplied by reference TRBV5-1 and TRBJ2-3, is KAGVTQTPRYLIKTRGQQVTLSCSPISGHRSVSWYQQTPGQGLQFLFEYFSETQRNKGNFPGRFSGRQFSNSRSEMNVSTLELGDSALYLCASSLGGSRGTDTQYFGPGTRLTVL.

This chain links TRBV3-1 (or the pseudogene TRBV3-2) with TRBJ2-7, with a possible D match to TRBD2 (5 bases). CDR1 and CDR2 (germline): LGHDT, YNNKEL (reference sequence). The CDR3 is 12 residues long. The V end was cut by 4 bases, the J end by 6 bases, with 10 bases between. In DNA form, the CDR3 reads TGTGCCAGCAGCCGGCGAGGGATCGAGCAGTACTTC. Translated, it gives CASSRRGIEQYF.

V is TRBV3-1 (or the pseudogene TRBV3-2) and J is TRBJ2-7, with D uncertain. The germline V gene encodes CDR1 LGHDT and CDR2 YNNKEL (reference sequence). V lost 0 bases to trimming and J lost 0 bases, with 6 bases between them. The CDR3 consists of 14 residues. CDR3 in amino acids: CASSQDAFSYEQYF. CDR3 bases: TGTGCCAGCAGCCAAGATGCGTTCTCCTACGAGCAGTACTTC.

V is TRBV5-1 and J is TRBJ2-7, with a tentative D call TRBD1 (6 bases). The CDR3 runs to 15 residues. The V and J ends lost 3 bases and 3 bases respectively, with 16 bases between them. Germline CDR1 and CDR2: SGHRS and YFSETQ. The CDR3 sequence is CASSSAGEQGYEQYF. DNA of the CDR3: TGCGCCAGCAGCTCAGCAGGGGAGCAGGGCTACGAGCAGTACTTC.

For the CDR3, the DNA is TGTGCCAGCGGGGGGACCCTCACAGATACGCAGTATTTT. Translated: CASGGTLTDTQYF. The chain is built from TRBV12-3 or TRBV12-4 and TRBJ2-3, with D possibly matching TRBD2 (6 bases). CDR3 length: 13 residues. V dropped 8 bases and J dropped 2 bases, with 11 bases sitting between them.

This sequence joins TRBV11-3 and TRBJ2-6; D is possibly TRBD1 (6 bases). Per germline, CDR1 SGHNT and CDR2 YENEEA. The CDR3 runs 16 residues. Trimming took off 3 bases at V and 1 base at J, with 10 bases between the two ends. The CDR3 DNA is TGTGCCAGCAGCTTGGACAGCCGGTCTGGGGCCAACGTCCTGACTTTC. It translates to CASSLDSRSGANVLTF.

As DNA, the CDR3 is TGTGCCAGCAGTGCCCTGCTGAGGACAGGGGTCTACGAGCAGTACTTC. As protein: CASSALLRTGVYEQYF. The rearrangement links TRBV27 to TRBJ2-7; 9 nucleotides match TRBD1. V trimming: 5 bases; J trimming: 3 bases; junction bases outside the gene matches: 11. The germline V gene has CDR1 MNHEY and CDR2 SMNVEV (reference sequence). This CDR3 is 16 amino acids long.

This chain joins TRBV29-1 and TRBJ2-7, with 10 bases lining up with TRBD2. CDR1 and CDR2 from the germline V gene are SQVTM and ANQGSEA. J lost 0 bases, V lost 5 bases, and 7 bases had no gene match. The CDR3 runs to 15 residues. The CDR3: CSVNPSGGNSYEQYF. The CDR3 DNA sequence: TGCAGCGTTAACCCTAGCGGGGGAAACTCCTACGAGCAGTACTTC.

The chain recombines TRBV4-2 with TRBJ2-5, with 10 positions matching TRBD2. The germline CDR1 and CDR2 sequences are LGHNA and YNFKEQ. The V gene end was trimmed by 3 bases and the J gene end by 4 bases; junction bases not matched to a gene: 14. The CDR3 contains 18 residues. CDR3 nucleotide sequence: TGTGCCAGCAGCCAGAACAGCGGGAGGGCCTTCGGGGGAGAGACCCAGTACTTC. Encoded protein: CASSQNSGRAFGGETQYF.

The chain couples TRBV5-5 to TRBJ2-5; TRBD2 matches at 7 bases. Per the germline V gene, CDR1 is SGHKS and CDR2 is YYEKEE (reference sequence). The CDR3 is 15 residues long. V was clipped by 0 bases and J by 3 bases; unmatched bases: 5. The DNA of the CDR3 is TGTGCCAGCAGCTTGGCCGGACTAGAAAAAGAGACCCAGTACTTC. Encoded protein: CASSLAGLEKETQYF.

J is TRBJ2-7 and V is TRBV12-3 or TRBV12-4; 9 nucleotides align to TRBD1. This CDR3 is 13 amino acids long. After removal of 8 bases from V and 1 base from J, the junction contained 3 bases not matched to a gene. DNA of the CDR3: TGTGCCAGCCGGGACAGGGCGTCCTACGAGCAGTACTTC. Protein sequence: CASRDRASYEQYF.

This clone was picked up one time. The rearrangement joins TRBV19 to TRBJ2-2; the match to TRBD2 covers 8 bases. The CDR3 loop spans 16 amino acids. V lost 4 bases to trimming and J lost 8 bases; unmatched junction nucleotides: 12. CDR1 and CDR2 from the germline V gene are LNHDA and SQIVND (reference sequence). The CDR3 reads CASSTIGLAVYGELFF. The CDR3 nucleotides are TGTGCCAGTAGTACCATCGGACTAGCCGTGTATGGGGAGCTGTTTTTT.

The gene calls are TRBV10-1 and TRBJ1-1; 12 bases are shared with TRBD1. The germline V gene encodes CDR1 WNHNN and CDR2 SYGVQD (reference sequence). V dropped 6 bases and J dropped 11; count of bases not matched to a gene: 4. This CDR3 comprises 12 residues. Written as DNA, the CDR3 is TGCGCCAGCAGCTCGGGACAGGGGGCTGCTTTCTTT. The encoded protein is CASSSGQGAAFF.